The 6 T cell receptor beta chains presented below share a single source sample, sequenced in a study of cytomegalovirus exposure and HLA in healthy donors. 13 Jbeta primers and 60 Vbeta primers were used for the PCR. The repertoire was sequenced with immunoSEQ multiplex PCR; TCRdb's copy has only in-frame clones and lacks some. The sample holds some 120,000 clones; roughly 77% are singletons and the top ten take less than 1.1%. The sequenced sample was PBMCs. These TCRs come from a woman younger than 45 in good health and CMV-seronegative.

This sequence joins TRBV27 and TRBJ2-1; TRBD2 might be the D (6 bases). Germline loops: CDR1 MNHEY, CDR2 SMNVEV (reference sequence). V lost 5 bases, J lost 4 bases, and 15 bases lay in between. This CDR3 has 15 amino acids. Here the CDR3 reads CASSLGGVPYNEQFF. DNA of the CDR3: TGTGCCAGCAGTCTGGGCGGGGTACCTTACAATGAGCAGTTCTTC.

The chain couples TRBV5-6 to TRBJ1-3; no firm D call. The CDR3 is made up of 12 amino acids. Germline lookup yields CDR1 SGHDT and CDR2 YYEEEE. V gave up 7 bases and J gave up 2 bases, with 7 bases separating them. The CDR3 spells CASRGAGNTIYF. In nucleotides, the CDR3 is TGTGCCAGCCGCGGGGCTGGAAACACCATATATTTT.

This rearrangement joins TRBV4-2 to TRBJ2-3; the match to TRBD2 covers 11 bases. This CDR3 contains 16 residues. Germline V gene sequence: CDR1 LGHNA, CDR2 YNFKEQ. The V segment lost 0 bases and the J segment 5 bases; nucleotides outside the gene matches: 4. The DNA for the CDR3 is TGTGCCAGCAGCCAAGATGGTAGCGGGAGGGTAGATACGCAGTATTTT. Encoded protein: CASSQDGSGRVDTQYF.

This clone was detected only once. This chain joins TRBV7-9 and TRBJ1-5; 7 bases agree with TRBD1. CDR1 is SEHNR, CDR2 FQNEAQ, per germline (reference sequence). With V trimmed by 6 bases and J by 5 bases, 4 bases remained unmatched. The CDR3 is made up of 13 amino acids. The CDR3 DNA follows: TGTGCCAGCAGTACAGGACAGGATCAGCCCCAGCATTTT. Its protein is CASSTGQDQPQHF. Full variable domain (missing parts from reference TRBV7-9 and TRBJ1-5): DTGVSQNPRHKITKRGQNVTFRCDPISEHNRLYWYRQTLGQGPEFLTYFQNEAQLEKSRLLSDRFSAERPKGSFSTLEIQRTEQGDSAMYLCASSTGQDQPQHFGDGTRLSIL.

The chain couples TRBV30 to TRBJ2-7, with 8 bases that match TRBD1. The CDR3 covers 14 residues. V was clipped by 3 bases and J by 0 bases; unmatched bases: 4. Germline CDR1 and CDR2: GTSNPN and SVGIG (reference sequence). CDR3 amino acids: CAWRWTGLSYEQYF. CDR3 bases: TGTGCCTGGAGATGGACAGGGCTCTCCTACGAGCAGTACTTC.

The rearrangement joins TRBV13 to TRBJ2-3, with 7 bases fitting TRBD2. The CDR3 has 16 residues. Germline CDR1 is PRHDT and CDR2 is FYEKMQ (reference sequence). Unmatched junction bases numbered 12, after V lost 6 bases and J lost 3 bases. As DNA, the CDR3 is TGTGCCAGCAGTGGGTACCTAGCGGATGAAACAGATACGCAGTATTTT. It specifies CASSGYLADETDTQYF.